A single sample is the source of the 17 T cell receptor beta chains below, sequenced in a study of CD8+ T cells in alopecia areata. As the sequencing template, cDNA was produced by extracting RNA and reverse transcribing it. Profiled with immunoSEQ multiplex PCR; TCRdb holds only in-frame clones, not every one. The sample consists of roughly 120,000 clones, approximately 53% of them appearing once. Specified treatment: oral pan-JAK inhibitor, 5-10 mg twice daily. The specimen was CD4+ T cells sorted from blood, collected at week 4, from a patient treated with tofacitinib. These receptors were obtained from a human donor with alopecia areata.

Remarks on this clone: The germline gene is not matched at one end of the junction; a read error may be the cause. Here the CDR3 DNA reads TGTGCCAGCAGTAAAGCGACTGGGTCCAGCACAGATACGCAGTATTTT. Residues: CASSKATGSSTDTQYF. The rearrangement uses TRBV6-1 and TRBJ2-3, with D uncertain. In germline, CDR1 is MNHNS, CDR2 SASEGT. The CDR3 runs 16 residues.

This clone was picked up a small number of times. The chain has TRBV30 and TRBJ2-4; D is undetermined. V was pared by 1 base and J by 7 bases, with 11 bases between. Germline CDR1 GTSNPN, CDR2 SVGIG (reference sequence). The CDR3 sequence is 13 residues long. As DNA, the CDR3 is TGTGCCTGGAGTGGTTCAGGCTTGAACATTCAGTACTTC. This encodes CAWSGSGLNIQYF.

The rearrangement joins TRBV18 to TRBJ2-7; 8 bases fit TRBD2. V lost 3 bases, J lost 0 bases, and 7 bases stayed unmatched. Germline CDR1 reads KGHSH; CDR2 reads LQKENI. The CDR3 runs 16 residues. CDR3 sequence reads: CASSPLGGASSYEQYF. CDR3 nucleotides: TGTGCCAGCTCACCCCTCGGGGGGGCGAGCTCCTACGAGCAGTACTTC.

This sequence joins TRBV5-1 and TRBJ2-3, with 10 positions matching TRBD1. This CDR3 comprises 15 residues. The V and J ends lost 4 bases and 5 bases, in that order; junction bases with no gene match: 7. The V gene's germline CDR1 is SGHRS and CDR2 YFSETQ. CDR3 sequence reads: CASSGPGTGEDTQYF. CDR3 nucleotides: TGCGCCAGCAGCGGACCCGGGACAGGGGAAGATACGCAGTATTTT. The whole variable domain, filled in from reference TRBV5-1 and TRBJ2-3, reads KAGVTQTPRYLIKTRGQQVTLSCSPISGHRSVSWYQQTPGQGLQFLFEYFSETQRNKGNFPGRFSGRQFSNSRSEMNVSTLELGDSALYLCASSGPGTGEDTQYFGPGTRLTVL.

This clone has at least ten counts. The chain couples TRBV11-2 to TRBJ2-7; TRBD2 is a possible D gene (6 bases). Trimming pared 4 bases from V and 1 base from J, leaving 20 bases between. The germline CDR1 and CDR2 sequences are SGHAT and FQNNGV. This CDR3 has 17 residues. CDR3 nucleotide sequence: TGTGCCAGCAGCTCCTTCGGGGGACCGCGAGGGTCCTACGAGCAGTACTTC. Amino acids: CASSSFGGPRGSYEQYF.

This rearrangement joins TRBV9 to TRBJ2-3; D not certain. CDR3 length: 15 residues. In germline, CDR1 is SGDLS, CDR2 YYNGEE. Between the trimmed V and J ends, which lost 3 bases and 2 bases, there was a span of 13 bases. The CDR3 sequence is CASSEDGSYTDTQYF. DNA for the CDR3: TGTGCCAGCAGCGAGGATGGGTCCTACACAGATACGCAGTATTTT.

This CDR3 is CASSFSSIDEQYF. The CDR3 nucleotides read TGTGCCAGCAGCTTCTCCTCCATTGACGAGCAGTACTTC. V gene TRBV7-9 combines with J gene TRBJ2-7; D is unresolved. This CDR3 has 13 residues. Germline lookup yields CDR1 SEHNR and CDR2 FQNEAQ (reference sequence). Trimming removed 3 bases from V and 5 bases from J, with 11 bases in between. Looking up the rest from reference TRBV7-9 and TRBJ2-7 gives the full variable domain: DTGVSQNPRHKITKRGQNVTFRCDPISEHNRLYWYRQTLGQGPEFLTYFQNEAQLEKSRLLSDRFSAERPKGSFSTLEIQRTEQGDSAMYLCASSFSSIDEQYFGPGTRLTVT.

This clone was detected a few times. The chain has TRBV18 and TRBJ2-3; a possible D gene is TRBD1 (6 bases). The CDR3 runs to 15 residues. Deletions cut 3 bases from V and 5 bases from J, with 15 bases between. The germline V gene has CDR1 KGHSH and CDR2 LQKENI. In nucleotides, the CDR3 is TGTGCCAGCTCACCGGGGACATGGAAGGGAGATACGCAGTATTTT. This sequence encodes CASSPGTWKGDTQYF.

The chain carries TRBV30 and TRBJ2-5; D possibly corresponds to TRBD2 (5 bases). This CDR3 has 10 amino acids. Germline V gives CDR1 GTSNPN, CDR2 SVGIG (reference sequence). Trimming took 4 bases from V and 5 from J, leaving 5 bases between them. CDR3 amino acids: CAWKRETQYF. The CDR3 region has the DNA TGTGCCTGGAAGCGGGAGACCCAGTACTTC.

The CDR3 DNA is TGTGCCATCAGTGAGTCTCGTGAGCCATCCCTCCACTTT. Translation gives CAISESREPSLHF. The chain recombines TRBV10-3 with TRBJ1-6; no firm D call. V was pared by 0 bases and J by 14 bases, with 11 bases between. The CDR3 is 13 amino acids. Germline CDR1 reads ENHRY; CDR2 reads SYGVKD.

The J gene is TRBJ1-5, the V gene TRBV19, with D hard to call. With 3 bases removed from V and 0 bases from J, the gap between germline ends came to 15 bases. The CDR3 totals 17 residues. In germline, CDR1 is LNHDA, CDR2 SQIVND (reference sequence). The CDR3 DNA follows: TGTGCCAGTAGTATGGTGGCCGCAGTGAATAGCAATCAGCCCCAGCATTTT. Protein sequence: CASSMVAAVNSNQPQHF.

There are a few counts of this clone. The V and J genes are TRBV18 and TRBJ2-7; 9 bases map to TRBD2. The CDR3 runs 15 residues. Germline CDR1 KGHSH, CDR2 LQKENI. The J segment lost 0 bases and the V segment lost 2 bases, leaving 2 bases of the junction unmatched. The CDR3 sequence is CASSPAGGSSYEQYF. CDR3 nucleotide sequence: TGTGCCAGCTCACCAGCGGGAGGGAGCTCCTACGAGCAGTACTTC.

This clone has just a few counts. This chain links TRBV30 with TRBJ1-1, with TRBD1 as a possible D gene (5 bases). V was clipped by 2 bases and J by 4 bases, with 17 bases between them. The CDR3 totals 15 residues. In germline, CDR1 is GTSNPN, CDR2 SVGIG (reference sequence). CDR3 loop: CAWSSGGATGTEAFF. For the CDR3, the DNA is TGTGCCTGGAGTTCAGGTGGGGCAACGGGCACTGAAGCTTTCTTT.

This chain joins TRBV15 and TRBJ1-2; D ambiguous. In germline, CDR1 is LNHNV, CDR2 YYDKDF (reference sequence). This CDR3 spans 14 amino acids. V lost 0 bases to trimming and J lost 4 bases, with 9 bases between them. The CDR3 nucleotides are TGTGCCACCAGCAGAGATCTGGGCAGCTATGGCTACACCTTC. Its protein product is CATSRDLGSYGYTF.

This clone was detected only a few times. This rearrangement joins TRBV28 to TRBJ2-3, with 8 bases aligning to TRBD2. Looked up from germline, CDR1 is MDHEN and CDR2 is SYDVKM. The CDR3 totals 14 residues. After removal of 7 bases from V and 1 base from J, the junction contained 4 bases not matched to a gene. The chain's CDR3 is CASKAGVGTDTQYF. The CDR3 DNA reads as TGTGCCAGCAAAGCGGGAGTTGGCACAGATACGCAGTATTTT.

V is TRBV5-1 and J is TRBJ1-2; D is unclear. V dropped 4 bases and J dropped 4 bases, with 14 bases sitting between them. Per the germline V gene, CDR1 is SGHRS and CDR2 is YFSETQ. The CDR3 sequence is 14 residues long. CDR3 DNA sequence: TGCGCCAGCAGCATAGACCTCGAAGGCTATGGCTACACCTTC. Translation: CASSIDLEGYGYTF.

The CDR3 is CASSQAPLAGAYNEQFF. Here the CDR3 DNA reads TGCGCCAGCAGCCAAGCCCCACTAGCGGGGGCCTACAATGAGCAGTTCTTC. The chain has TRBV4-1 and TRBJ2-1; 11 bases are shared with TRBD2. CDR3 length: 17 amino acids. Trimming cost V 1 base and J 2 bases; bases outside gene matches: 4. Germline CDR1 and CDR2: MGHRA and YSYEKL.